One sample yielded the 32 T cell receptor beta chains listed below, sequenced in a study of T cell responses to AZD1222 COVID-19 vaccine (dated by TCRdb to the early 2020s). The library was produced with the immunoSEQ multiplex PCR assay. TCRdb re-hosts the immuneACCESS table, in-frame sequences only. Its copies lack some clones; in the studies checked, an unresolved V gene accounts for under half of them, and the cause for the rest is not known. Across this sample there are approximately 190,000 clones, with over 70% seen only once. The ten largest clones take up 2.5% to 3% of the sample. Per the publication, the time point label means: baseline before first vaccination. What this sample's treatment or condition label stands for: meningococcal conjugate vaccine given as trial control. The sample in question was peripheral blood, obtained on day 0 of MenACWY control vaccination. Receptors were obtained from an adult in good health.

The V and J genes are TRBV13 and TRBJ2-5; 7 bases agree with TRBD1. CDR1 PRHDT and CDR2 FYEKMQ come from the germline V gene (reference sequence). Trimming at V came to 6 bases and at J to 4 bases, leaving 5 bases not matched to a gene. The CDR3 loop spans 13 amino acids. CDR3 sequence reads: CASSSGTVETQYF. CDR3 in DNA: TGTGCCAGCAGTTCTGGGACAGTAGAGACCCAGTACTTC.

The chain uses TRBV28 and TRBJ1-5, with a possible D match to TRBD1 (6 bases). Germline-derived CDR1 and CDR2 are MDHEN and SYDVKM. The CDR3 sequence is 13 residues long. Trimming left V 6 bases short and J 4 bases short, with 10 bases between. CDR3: CASSPRGNQPQHF. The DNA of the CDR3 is TGTGCCAGCAGCCCAAGGGGGAATCAGCCCCAGCATTTT. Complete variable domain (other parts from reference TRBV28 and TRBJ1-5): DVKVTQSSRYLVKRTGEKVFLECVQDMDHENMFWYRQDPGLGLRLIYFSYDVKMKEKGDIPEGYSVSREKKERFSLILESASTNQTSMYLCASSPRGNQPQHFGDGTRLSIL.

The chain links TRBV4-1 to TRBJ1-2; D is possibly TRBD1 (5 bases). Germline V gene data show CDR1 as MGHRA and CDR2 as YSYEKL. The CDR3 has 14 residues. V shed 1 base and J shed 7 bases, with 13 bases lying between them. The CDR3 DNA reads TGCGCCAGCAGCCAAGTCCTGGGGCTTGGTGGCTACACCTTC. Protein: CASSQVLGLGGYTF.

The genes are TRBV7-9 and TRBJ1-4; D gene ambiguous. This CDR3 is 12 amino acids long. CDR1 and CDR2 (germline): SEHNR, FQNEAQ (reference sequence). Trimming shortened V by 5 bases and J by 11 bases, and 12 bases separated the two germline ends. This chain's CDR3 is CASSGTEGKLFF. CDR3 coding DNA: TGTGCCAGCAGCGGAACGGAGGGTAAACTGTTTTTT.

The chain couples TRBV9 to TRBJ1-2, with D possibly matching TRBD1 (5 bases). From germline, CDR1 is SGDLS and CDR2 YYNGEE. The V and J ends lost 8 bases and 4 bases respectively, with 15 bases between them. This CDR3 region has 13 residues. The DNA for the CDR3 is TGTGCCAGTAAAAGCGGGGGAAGCTATGGCTACACCTTC. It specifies CASKSGGSYGYTF.

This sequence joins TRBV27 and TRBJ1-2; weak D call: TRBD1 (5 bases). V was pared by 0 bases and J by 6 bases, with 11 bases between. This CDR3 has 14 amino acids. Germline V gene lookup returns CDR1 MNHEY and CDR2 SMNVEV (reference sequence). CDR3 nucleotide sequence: TGTGCCAGCAGTTTATCTTTTGGGGGGGATGGCTACACCTTC. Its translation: CASSLSFGGDGYTF.

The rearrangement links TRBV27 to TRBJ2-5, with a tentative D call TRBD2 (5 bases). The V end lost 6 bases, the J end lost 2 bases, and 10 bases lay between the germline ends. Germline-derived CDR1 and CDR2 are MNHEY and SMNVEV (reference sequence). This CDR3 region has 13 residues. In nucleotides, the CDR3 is TGTGCCAGCAGGGGCGGGTTACAAGAGACCCAGTACTTC. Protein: CASRGGLQETQYF.

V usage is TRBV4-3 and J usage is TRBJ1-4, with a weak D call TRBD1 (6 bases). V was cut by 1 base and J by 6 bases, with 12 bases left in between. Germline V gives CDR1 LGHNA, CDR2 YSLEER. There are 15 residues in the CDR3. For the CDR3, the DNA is TGCGCCAGCAGCCAAGCGACAGGTTTATATGAAAAACTGTTTTTT. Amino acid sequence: CASSQATGLYEKLFF.

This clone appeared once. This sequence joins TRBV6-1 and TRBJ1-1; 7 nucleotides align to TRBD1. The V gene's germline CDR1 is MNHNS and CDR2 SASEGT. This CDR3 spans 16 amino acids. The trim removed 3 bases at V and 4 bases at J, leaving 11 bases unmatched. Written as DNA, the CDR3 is TGTGCCAGCAGTGAGAGGGGGCATACCTCGAGCACTGAAGCTTTCTTT. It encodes CASSERGHTSSTEAFF.

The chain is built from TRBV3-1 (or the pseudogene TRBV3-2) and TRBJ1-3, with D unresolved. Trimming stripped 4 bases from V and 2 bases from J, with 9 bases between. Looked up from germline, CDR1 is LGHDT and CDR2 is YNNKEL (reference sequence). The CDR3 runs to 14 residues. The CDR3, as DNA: TGTGCCAGCAGCCGACCCGGGACTGGAAACACCATATATTTT. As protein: CASSRPGTGNTIYF.

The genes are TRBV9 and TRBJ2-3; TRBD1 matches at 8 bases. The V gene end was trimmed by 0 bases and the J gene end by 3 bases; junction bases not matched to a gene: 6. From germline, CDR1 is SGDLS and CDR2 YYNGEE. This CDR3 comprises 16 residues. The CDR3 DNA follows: TGTGCCAGCAGCGTAGCAGGGGGCAGGGGAACAGATACGCAGTATTTT. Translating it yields CASSVAGGRGTDTQYF.

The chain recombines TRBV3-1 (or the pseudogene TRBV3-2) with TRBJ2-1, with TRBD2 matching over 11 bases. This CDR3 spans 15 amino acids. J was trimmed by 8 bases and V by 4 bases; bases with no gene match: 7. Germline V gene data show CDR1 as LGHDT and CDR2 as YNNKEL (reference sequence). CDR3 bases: TGTGCCAGCAGCCTCGGGGTAGCGGGGGGGGATGAGCAGTTCTTC. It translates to CASSLGVAGGDEQFF.

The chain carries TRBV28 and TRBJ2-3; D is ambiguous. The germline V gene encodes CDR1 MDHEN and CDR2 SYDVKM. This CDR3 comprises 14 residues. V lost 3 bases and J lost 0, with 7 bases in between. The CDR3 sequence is CASSFPSSTDTQYF. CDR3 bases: TGTGCCAGCAGTTTCCCCAGCAGCACAGATACGCAGTATTTT. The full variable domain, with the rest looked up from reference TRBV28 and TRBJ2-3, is DVKVTQSSRYLVKRTGEKVFLECVQDMDHENMFWYRQDPGLGLRLIYFSYDVKMKEKGDIPEGYSVSREKKERFSLILESASTNQTSMYLCASSFPSSTDTQYFGPGTRLTVL.

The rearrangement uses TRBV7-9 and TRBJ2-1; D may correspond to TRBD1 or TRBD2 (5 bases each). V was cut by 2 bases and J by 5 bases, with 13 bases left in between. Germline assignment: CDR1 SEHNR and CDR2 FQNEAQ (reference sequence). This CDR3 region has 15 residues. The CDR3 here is CASSLQPRGHNEQFF. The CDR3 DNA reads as TGTGCCAGCAGCTTACAGCCCCGGGGCCACAATGAGCAGTTCTTC.

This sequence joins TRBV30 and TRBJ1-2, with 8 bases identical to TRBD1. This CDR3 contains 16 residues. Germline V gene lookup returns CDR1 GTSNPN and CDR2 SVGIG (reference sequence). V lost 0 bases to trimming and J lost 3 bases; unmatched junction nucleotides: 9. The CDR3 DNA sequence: TGTGCCTGGAGTGTAACGGGACAGGCGTACTACTATGGCTACACCTTC. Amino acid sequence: CAWSVTGQAYYYGYTF.

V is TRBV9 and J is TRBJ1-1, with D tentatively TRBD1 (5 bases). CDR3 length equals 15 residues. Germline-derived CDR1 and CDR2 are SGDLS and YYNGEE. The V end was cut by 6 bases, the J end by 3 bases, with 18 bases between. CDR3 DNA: TGTGCCAGCACCCCAGCGGGGGGGAGGGACACTGAAGCTTTCTTT. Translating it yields CASTPAGGRDTEAFF.

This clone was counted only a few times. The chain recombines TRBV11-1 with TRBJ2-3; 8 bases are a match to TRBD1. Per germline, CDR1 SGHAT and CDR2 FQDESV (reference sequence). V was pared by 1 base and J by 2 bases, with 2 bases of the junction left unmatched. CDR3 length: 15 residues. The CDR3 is CASSLGTGFTDTQYF. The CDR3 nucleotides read TGTGCCAGCAGCTTAGGGACAGGGTTCACAGATACGCAGTATTTT.

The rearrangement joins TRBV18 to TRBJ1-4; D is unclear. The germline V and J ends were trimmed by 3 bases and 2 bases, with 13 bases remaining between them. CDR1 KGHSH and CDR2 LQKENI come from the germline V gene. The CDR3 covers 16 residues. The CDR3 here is CASSPNTPRTNEKLFF. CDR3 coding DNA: TGTGCCAGCTCACCGAACACTCCGCGGACTAATGAAAAACTGTTTTTT.

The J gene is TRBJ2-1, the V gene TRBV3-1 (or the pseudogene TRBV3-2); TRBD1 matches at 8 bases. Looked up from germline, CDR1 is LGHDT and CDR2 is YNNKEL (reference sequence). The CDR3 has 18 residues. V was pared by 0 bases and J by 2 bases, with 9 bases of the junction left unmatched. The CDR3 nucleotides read TGTGCCAGCAGCCAAGATCCCGACCCAGGGGGCCCCTACAATGAGCAGTTCTTC. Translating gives CASSQDPDPGGPYNEQFF.

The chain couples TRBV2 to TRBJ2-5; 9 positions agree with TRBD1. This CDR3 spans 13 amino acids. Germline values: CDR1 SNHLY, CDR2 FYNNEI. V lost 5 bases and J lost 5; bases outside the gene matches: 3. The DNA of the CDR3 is TGTGCCAGCAGTTTCGGGACAGGGGAGACCCAGTACTTC. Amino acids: CASSFGTGETQYF. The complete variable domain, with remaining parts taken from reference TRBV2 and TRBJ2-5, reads EPEVTQTPSHQVTQMGQEVILRCVPISNHLYFYWYRQILGQKVEFLVSFYNNEISEKSEIFDDQFSVERPDGSNFTLKIRSTKLEDSAMYFCASSFGTGETQYFGPGTRLLVL.

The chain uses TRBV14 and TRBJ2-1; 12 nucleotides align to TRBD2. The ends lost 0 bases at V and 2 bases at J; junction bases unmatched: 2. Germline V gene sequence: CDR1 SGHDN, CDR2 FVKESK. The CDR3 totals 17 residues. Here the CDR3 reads CASSQETSGGPYNEQFF. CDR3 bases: TGTGCCAGCAGCCAAGAGACTAGCGGGGGACCCTACAATGAGCAGTTCTTC.

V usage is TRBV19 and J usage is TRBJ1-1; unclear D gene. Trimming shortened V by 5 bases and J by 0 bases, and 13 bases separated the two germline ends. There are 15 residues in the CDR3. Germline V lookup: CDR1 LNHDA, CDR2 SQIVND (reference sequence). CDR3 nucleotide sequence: TGTGCCAGTAGTCCGCCCTCCCGACTGAACACTGAAGCTTTCTTT. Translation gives CASSPPSRLNTEAFF.

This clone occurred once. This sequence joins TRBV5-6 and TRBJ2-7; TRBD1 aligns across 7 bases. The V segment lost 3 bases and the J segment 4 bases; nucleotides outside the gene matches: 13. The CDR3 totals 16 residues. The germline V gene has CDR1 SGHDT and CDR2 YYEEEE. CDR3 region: CASSSRAGTARYEQYF. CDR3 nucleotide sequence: TGTGCCAGCAGCTCGCGAGCCGGGACAGCCCGATACGAGCAGTACTTC.

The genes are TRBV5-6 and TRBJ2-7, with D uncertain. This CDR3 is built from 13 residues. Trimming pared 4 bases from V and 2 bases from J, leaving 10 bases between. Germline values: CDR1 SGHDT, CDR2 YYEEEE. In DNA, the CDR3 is TGTGCCAGCAGCGGTGGTGGGCCCTACGAGCAGTACTTC. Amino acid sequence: CASSGGGPYEQYF.

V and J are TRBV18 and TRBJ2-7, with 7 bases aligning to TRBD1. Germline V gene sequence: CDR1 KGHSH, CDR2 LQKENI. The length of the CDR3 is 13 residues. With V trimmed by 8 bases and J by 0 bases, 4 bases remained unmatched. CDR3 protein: CASHGTDSYEQYF. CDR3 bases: TGTGCCAGCCACGGGACAGACTCCTACGAGCAGTACTTC. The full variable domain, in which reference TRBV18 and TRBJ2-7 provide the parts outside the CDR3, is NAGVMQNPRHLVRRRGQEARLRCSPMKGHSHVYWYRQLPEEGLKFMVYLQKENIIDESGMPKERFSAEFPKEGPSILRIQQVVRGDSAAYFCASHGTDSYEQYFGPGTRLTVT.

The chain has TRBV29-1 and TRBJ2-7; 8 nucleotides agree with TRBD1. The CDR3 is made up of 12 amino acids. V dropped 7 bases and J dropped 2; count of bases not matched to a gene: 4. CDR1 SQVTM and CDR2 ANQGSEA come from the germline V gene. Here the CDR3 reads CSARGLAYEQYF. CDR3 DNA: TGCAGCGCCAGGGGGCTTGCCTACGAGCAGTACTTC.

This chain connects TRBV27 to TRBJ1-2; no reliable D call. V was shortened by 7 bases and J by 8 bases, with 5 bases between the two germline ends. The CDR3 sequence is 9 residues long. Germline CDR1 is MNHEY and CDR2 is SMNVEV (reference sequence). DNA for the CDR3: TGTGCCAGCACCGGGGGCTACACCTTC. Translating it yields CASTGGYTF.

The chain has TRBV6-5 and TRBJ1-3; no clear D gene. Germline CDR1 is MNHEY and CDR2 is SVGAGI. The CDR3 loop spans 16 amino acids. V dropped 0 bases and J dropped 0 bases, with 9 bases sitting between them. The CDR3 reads CASSYSRRLSGNTIYF. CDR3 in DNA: TGTGCCAGCAGTTACTCCCGTAGGCTCTCTGGAAACACCATATATTTT.

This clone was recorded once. The CDR3 DNA follows: TGTGCCAGCAGTTTATCTTACCGGGGCTACACCTTC. Its translation: CASSLSYRGYTF. The V gene is TRBV28, the J gene TRBJ1-2; the D is unclear. Germline lookup yields CDR1 MDHEN and CDR2 SYDVKM. There are 12 residues in the CDR3. The ends were cut back, 1 base at V and 8 bases at J, with 8 bases in the middle.

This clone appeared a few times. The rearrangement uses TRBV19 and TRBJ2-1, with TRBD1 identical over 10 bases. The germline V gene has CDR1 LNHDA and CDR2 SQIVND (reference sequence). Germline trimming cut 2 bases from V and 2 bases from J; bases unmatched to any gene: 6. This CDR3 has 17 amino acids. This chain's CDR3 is CASSIPRGTGAYNEQFF. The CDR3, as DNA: TGTGCCAGTAGTATACCTCGGGGGACAGGGGCCTACAATGAGCAGTTCTTC.

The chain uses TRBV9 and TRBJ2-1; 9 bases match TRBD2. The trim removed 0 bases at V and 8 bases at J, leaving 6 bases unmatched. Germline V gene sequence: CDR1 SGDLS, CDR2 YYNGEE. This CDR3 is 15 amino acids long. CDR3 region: CASSVGREGSYEQFF. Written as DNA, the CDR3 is TGTGCCAGCAGCGTAGGGCGGGAGGGTTCGTATGAGCAGTTCTTC.

CDR3 amino acids: CASSEVRPRKDNEQFF. For the CDR3, the DNA is TGTGCCAGCAGCGAAGTAAGACCCCGTAAGGACAATGAGCAGTTCTTC. The chain carries TRBV7-3 and TRBJ2-1; D is unclear. Trimming removed 5 bases from V and 5 bases from J, with 19 bases in between. The germline CDR1 and CDR2 sequences are SGHTA and FQGTGA. This CDR3 spans 16 amino acids.